Below are 9 T cell receptor beta chains sequenced from a single sample in a study of blood T cell repertoires in COVID-19. Using immunoSEQ multiplex PCR, the repertoire was profiled, and TCRdb retains in-frame clones only, with some absent. The table has over 150,000 clones, more than 70% seen once. The sequenced sample was peripheral blood. Receptors originate from a man aged 50-59 years who had recovered from COVID-19.

This clone was counted only a few times. V usage is TRBV2 and J usage is TRBJ2-7; 7 nucleotides agree with TRBD1. CDR3 length: 13 amino acids. Trimming took 8 bases from V and 0 from J; bases not matched to a gene: 4. The germline gives CDR1 SNHLY, CDR2 FYNNEI. The CDR3 sequence is CASGRGFSYEQYF. The CDR3 nucleotides read TGTGCCAGCGGCAGGGGGTTCTCCTACGAGCAGTACTTC.

This sequence joins TRBV28 and TRBJ2-7; TRBD1 matches 8 bases. Per germline, CDR1 MDHEN and CDR2 SYDVKM. The CDR3 totals 14 residues. Trimming at V came to 8 bases and at J to 6 bases, leaving 12 bases not matched to a gene. CDR3 amino acids: CASLGQGRMGEQYF. CDR3 nucleotide sequence: TGTGCCAGCCTTGGACAGGGAAGAATGGGCGAGCAGTACTTC. The variable domain in full, with the rest retrieved from reference TRBV28 and TRBJ2-7, is DVKVTQSSRYLVKRTGEKVFLECVQDMDHENMFWYRQDPGLGLRLIYFSYDVKMKEKGDIPEGYSVSREKKERFSLILESASTNQTSMYLCASLGQGRMGEQYFGPGTRLTVT.

This clone was counted between two and nine times. The chain combines TRBV18 with TRBJ1-1; 8 nucleotides line up with TRBD1. V gave up 2 bases and J gave up 2 bases; unmatched junction bases: 4. Germline V gives CDR1 KGHSH, CDR2 LQKENI. CDR3 length equals 15 residues. CDR3: CASSPLDRVNTEAFF. CDR3 bases: TGTGCCAGCTCACCATTGGACAGGGTCAACACTGAAGCTTTCTTT.

The rearrangement joins TRBV9 to TRBJ1-2; D is possibly TRBD1 (6 bases). This CDR3 spans 16 amino acids. Germline values: CDR1 SGDLS, CDR2 YYNGEE. V was pared by 0 bases and J by 4 bases, with 16 bases between. The CDR3 DNA reads as TGTGCCAGCAGCGTAGCTCCGACAGGCGGCTTCTATGGCTACACCTTC. Encoded protein: CASSVAPTGGFYGYTF.

The chain couples TRBV7-2 to TRBJ1-2; perhaps TRBD1 as D (5 bases). From germline, CDR1 is SGHTA and CDR2 FQGNSA. V gave up 3 bases and J gave up 3 bases, with 11 bases separating them. This CDR3 is 14 amino acids long. The CDR3: CASSLQGMDYGYTF. In DNA form, the CDR3 reads TGTGCCAGCAGCTTGCAGGGAATGGACTATGGCTACACCTTC. The variable domain in full, completed from reference TRBV7-2 and TRBJ1-2, reads GAGVSQSPSNKVTEKGKDVELRCDPISGHTALYWYRQSLGQGLEFLIYFQGNSAPDKSGLPSDRFSAERTGGSVSTLTIQRTQQEDSAVYLCASSLQGMDYGYTFGSGTRLTVV.

The chain uses TRBV29-1 and TRBJ1-1; 8 nucleotides line up with TRBD1. Germline CDR1 SQVTM, CDR2 ANQGSEA. Trimming cost V 5 bases and J 4 bases; bases outside gene matches: 9. CDR3 length equals 14 residues. The chain's CDR3 is CSVTITGTGTEAFF. DNA for the CDR3: TGCAGCGTTACCATTACAGGGACAGGCACTGAAGCTTTCTTT.

This chain connects TRBV5-1 to TRBJ2-5; 7 bases align to TRBD1. V lost 4 bases to trimming and J lost 5 bases; unmatched junction nucleotides: 8. CDR3 size: 14 residues. Germline CDR1 reads SGHRS; CDR2 reads YFSETQ. This CDR3 is CASSQGQTRETQYF. The CDR3 DNA follows: TGCGCCAGCAGCCAGGGACAGACAAGGGAGACCCAGTACTTC.

The chain uses TRBV7-9 and TRBJ1-2; TRBD1 aligns across 8 bases. V was pared by 6 bases and J by 4 bases, with 4 bases of the junction left unmatched. Germline CDR1 is SEHNR and CDR2 is FQNEAQ (reference sequence). This CDR3 spans 13 amino acids. CDR3 nucleotides: TGTGCCAGCAGTTCGGACAGGGTCTATGGCTACACCTTC. Its translation is CASSSDRVYGYTF.

The V gene is TRBV19, the J gene TRBJ2-7; TRBD2 matches at 7 bases. CDR1 and CDR2 from the germline V gene are LNHDA and SQIVND (reference sequence). This CDR3 spans 14 amino acids. Unmatched junction bases numbered 3, after V lost 4 bases and J lost 0 bases. The CDR3 protein is CASSSGGVSYEQYF. CDR3 coding DNA: TGTGCCAGTAGTAGCGGGGGAGTCTCCTACGAGCAGTACTTC.